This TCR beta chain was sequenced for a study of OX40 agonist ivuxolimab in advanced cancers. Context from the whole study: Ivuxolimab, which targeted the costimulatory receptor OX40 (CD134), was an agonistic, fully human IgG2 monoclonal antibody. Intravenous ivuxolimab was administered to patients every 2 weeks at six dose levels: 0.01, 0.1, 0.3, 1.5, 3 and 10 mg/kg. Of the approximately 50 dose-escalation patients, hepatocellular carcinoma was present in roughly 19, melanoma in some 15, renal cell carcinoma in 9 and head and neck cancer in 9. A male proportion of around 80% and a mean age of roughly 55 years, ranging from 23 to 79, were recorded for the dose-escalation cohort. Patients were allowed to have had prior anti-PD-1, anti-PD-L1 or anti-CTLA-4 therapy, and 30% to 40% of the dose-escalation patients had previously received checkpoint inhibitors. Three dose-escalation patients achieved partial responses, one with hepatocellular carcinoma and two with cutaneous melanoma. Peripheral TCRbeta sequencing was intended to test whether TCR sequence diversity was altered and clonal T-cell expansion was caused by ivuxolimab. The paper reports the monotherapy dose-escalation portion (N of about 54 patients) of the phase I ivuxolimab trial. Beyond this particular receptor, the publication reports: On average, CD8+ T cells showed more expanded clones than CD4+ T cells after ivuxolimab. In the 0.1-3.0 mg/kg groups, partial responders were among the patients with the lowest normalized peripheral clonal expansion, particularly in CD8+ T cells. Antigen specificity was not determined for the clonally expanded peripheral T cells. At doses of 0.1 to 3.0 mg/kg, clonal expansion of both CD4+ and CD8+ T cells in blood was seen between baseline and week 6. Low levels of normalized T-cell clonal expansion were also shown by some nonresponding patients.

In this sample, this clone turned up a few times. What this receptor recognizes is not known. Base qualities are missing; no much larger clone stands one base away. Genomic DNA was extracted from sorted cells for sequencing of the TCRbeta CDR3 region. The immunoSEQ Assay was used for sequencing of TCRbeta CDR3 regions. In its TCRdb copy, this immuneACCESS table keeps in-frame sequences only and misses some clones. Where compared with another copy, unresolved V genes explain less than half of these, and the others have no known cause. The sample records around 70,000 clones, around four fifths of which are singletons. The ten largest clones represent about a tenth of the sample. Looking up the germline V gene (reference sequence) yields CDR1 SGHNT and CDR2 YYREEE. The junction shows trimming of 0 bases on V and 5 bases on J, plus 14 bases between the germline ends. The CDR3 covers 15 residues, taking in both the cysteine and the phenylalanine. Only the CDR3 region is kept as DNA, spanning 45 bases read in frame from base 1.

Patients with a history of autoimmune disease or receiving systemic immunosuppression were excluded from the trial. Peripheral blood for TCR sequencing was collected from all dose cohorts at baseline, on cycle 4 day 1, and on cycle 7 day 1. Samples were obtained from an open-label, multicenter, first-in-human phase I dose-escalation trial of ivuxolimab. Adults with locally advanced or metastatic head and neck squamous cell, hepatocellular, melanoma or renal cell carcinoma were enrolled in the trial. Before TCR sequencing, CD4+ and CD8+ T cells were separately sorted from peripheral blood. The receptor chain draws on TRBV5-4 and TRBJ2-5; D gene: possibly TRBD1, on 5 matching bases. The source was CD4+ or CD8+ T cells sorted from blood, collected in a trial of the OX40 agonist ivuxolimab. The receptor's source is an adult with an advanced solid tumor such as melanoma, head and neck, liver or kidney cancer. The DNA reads TGTGCCAGCAGCTTGGGATGGGGCCAGGAGGAGACCCAGTACTTC. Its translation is CASSLGWGQEETQYF.